These T cell receptor beta chains were read from a single sample in a study of cytomegalovirus exposure and HLA in healthy donors. The assay was immunoSEQ multiplex PCR, and TCRdb's table has in-frame clones only and misses some. The data contain more than 90,000 clones, 55% to 70% of them singletons. Sample: PBMCs. The receptor source for this set is a woman under 40 in good health and CMV-seronegative. CDR3s leave out the opening cysteine and the closing phenylalanine or tryptophan. Fields, in order: V gene, CDR3 protein.

>TRBV4-2
ASSQGTGKDTQY
>TRBV28
ASSLTGNPYEQY
>TRBV2
ASSPLGAENNEQF
>TRBV7-9
ASSPRGLSDTEAF
>TRBV6-1
ASSDWSYEQY
>TRBV5-8
ASSLQGGNTGELF
>TRBV7-3
ASNRNPGQGNYGYT
>TRBV6-5
ASSYPGNQPQH
>TRBV28
ASSPMAGQGAYEQY
>TRBV14
ASSQDPRDTIY
>TRBV11-3
ASSLAGTAYEQY
>TRBV11-2
ASSLALTDTQY
>TRBV30
AWNDRSYGYT
>TRBV27
ASSLTGSELASFSYNEQF
>TRBV19
ASSIDLAGGPTYEQY
>TRBV28
ASRTLRGRANYGYT
>TRBV29-1
SVKQVNTEAF
>TRBV28
ASSLTGIIRNTEAF
>TRBV27
ASSPGLAGDNEQF
>TRBV7-9
ASSLGTGSKNIQY
>TRBV6-5
ASTGQGYGYT
>TRBV9
ASNKARGDNYGYT
>TRBV6-5
ASSYTGQYYEQY
>TRBV6-5
ASSYSNRGQPQH
>TRBV30
AWSLLGQGAKYGYT
>TRBV19
ASLAPGLAGERNEQF
>TRBV28
ASSTPGTSGNEQF
>TRBV6-6
ASRRTGYSHEQY
>TRBV20-1
SAGDYTEAF
>TRBV29-1
SVLGEGVGGPGDGQF
>TRBV6-5
ASRRDSHYEQY
>TRBV10-2
ASNRLAGDTQY
>TRBV5-1
ASSLAGREQF
>TRBV10-3
AISEAHRFTNQPQH
>TRBV13
ASSPGSTEAF
>TRBV6-1
ASSEVNYEQY
>TRBV25-1
ASSLSGSYNEQF
>TRBV28
ASKLQGNTQY
>TRBV2
ASNGVQGVYEQY
>TRBV11-2
ASSPDRVNYGYT
>TRBV4-1
ASSQEDTNTGELF